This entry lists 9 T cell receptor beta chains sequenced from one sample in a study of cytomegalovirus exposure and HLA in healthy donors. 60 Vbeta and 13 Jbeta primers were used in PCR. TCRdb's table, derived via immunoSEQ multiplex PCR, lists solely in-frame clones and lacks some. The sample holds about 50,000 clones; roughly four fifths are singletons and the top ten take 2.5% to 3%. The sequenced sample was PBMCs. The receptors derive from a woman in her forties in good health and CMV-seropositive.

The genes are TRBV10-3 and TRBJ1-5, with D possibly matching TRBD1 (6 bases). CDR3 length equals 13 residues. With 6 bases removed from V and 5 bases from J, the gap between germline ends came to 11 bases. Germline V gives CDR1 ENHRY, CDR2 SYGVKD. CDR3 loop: CAISRDTYQPQHF. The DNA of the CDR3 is TGTGCCATCAGCCGGGACACATATCAGCCCCAGCATTTT.

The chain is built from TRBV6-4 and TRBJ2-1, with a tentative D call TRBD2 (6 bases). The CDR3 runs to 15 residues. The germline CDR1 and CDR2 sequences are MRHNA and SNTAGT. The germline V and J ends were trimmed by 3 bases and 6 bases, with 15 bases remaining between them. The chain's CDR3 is CASSEQSGVLNEQFF. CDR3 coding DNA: TGTGCCAGCAGTGAGCAGTCGGGGGTTCTCAATGAGCAGTTCTTC.

For the CDR3, the DNA is TGTGCCAGCAGCTTGGTCGGCGGGGGGATCGACGAGCAGTACTTC. It specifies CASSLVGGGIDEQYF. V is TRBV5-4 and J is TRBJ2-7; TRBD2 agrees at 8 bases. Germline V CDR1 and CDR2: SGHNT, YYREEE (reference sequence). Trimming cost V 0 bases and J 5 bases; bases outside gene matches: 7. The CDR3 extends over 15 amino acids.

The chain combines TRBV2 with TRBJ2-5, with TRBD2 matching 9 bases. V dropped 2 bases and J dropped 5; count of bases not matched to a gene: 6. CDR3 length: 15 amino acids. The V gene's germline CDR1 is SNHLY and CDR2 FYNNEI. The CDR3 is CASSESGGPWETQYF. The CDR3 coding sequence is TGTGCCAGCAGTGAAAGCGGGGGGCCGTGGGAGACCCAGTACTTC.

For the CDR3, the DNA is TGCAGCACGACAGGGGCTTTATCTAGCACAGATACGCAGTATTTT. Translation gives CSTTGALSSTDTQYF. The chain carries TRBV29-1 and TRBJ2-3; 8 bases are a match to TRBD1. This CDR3 contains 15 residues. Germline CDR1 and CDR2: SQVTM and ANQGSEA. The V and J ends lost 8 bases and 0 bases, in that order; junction bases with no gene match: 10.

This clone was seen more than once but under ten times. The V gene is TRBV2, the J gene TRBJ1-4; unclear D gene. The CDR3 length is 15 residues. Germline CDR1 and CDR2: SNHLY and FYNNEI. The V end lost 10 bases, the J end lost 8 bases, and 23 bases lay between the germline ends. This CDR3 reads CATSPLFLAGEKLFF. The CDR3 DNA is TGTGCCACCTCCCCCCTTTTTTTGGCGGGGGAAAAACTGTTTTTT.

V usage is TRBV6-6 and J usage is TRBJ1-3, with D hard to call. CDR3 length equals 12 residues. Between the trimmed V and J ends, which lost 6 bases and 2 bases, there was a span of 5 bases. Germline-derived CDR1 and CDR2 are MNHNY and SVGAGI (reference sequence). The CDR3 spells CASSPAGNTIYF. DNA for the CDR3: TGTGCCAGCAGCCCCGCTGGAAACACCATATATTTT.

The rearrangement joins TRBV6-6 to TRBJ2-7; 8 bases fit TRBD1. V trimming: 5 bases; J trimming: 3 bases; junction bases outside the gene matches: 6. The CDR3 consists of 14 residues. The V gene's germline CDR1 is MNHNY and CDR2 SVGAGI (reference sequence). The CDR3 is CASSTSGQGYEQYF. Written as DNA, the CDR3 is TGTGCCAGCAGTACGTCCGGACAGGGCTACGAGCAGTACTTC.

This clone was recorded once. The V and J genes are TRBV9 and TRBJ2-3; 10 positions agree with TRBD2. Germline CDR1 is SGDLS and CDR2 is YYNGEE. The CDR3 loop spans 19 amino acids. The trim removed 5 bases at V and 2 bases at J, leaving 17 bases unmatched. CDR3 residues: CASSGAALAGPFITDTQYF. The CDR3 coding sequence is TGTGCCAGCAGTGGGGCCGCACTAGCGGGACCGTTTATCACAGATACGCAGTATTTT.